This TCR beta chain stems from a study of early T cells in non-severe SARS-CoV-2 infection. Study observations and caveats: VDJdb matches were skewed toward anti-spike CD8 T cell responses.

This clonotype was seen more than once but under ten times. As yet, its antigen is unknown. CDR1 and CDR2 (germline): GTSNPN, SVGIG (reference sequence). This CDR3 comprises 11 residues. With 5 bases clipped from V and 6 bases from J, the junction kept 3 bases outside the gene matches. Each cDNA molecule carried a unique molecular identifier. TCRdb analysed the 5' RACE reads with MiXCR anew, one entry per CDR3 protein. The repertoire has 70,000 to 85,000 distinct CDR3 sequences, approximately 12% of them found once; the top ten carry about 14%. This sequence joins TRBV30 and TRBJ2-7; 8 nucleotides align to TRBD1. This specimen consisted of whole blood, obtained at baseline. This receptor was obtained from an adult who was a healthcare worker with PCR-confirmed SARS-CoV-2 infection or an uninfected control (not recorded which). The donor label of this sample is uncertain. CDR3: CAWSQGVEQYF. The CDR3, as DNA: TGTGCCTGGTCACAGGGGGTCGAGCAGTACTTC.